The 30 T cell receptor beta chains reported below all come from one sample, sequenced in a study of OX40 agonist ivuxolimab in advanced cancers. The repertoire was sequenced with immunoSEQ multiplex PCR; TCRdb's copy has only in-frame clones and lacks some. Of about 93,000 clones listed, roughly nine tenths are singletons. The source material was CD4+ or CD8+ T cells sorted from blood, sampled in a trial of the OX40 agonist ivuxolimab. The receptors originated from an adult with an advanced solid tumor such as melanoma, head and neck, liver or kidney cancer.

The chain links TRBV9 to TRBJ2-7, with D unclear. Germline values: CDR1 SGDLS, CDR2 YYNGEE. This CDR3 has 10 amino acids. V lost 5 bases and J 4 bases, leaving 4 bases between the germline ends. CDR3 nucleotides: TGTGCCAGCAGGGGTTACGAGCAGTACTTC. It encodes CASRGYEQYF.

This clone has a single count. V gene TRBV6-1 combines with J gene TRBJ2-1; the match to TRBD2 covers 7 bases. The CDR3 sequence is 15 residues long. Germline assignment: CDR1 MNHNS and CDR2 SASEGT. The V segment lost 7 bases and the J segment 4 bases; nucleotides outside the gene matches: 10. This chain's CDR3 is CASTERPSGYNEQFF. DNA for the CDR3: TGTGCCAGCACCGAGCGGCCTAGCGGATACAATGAGCAGTTCTTC.

This rearrangement joins TRBV6-5 to TRBJ1-6; TRBD1 might be the D (5 bases). Germline V CDR1 and CDR2: MNHEY, SVGAGI. V lost 0 bases and J lost 7, with 13 bases in between. The CDR3 runs to 16 residues. The CDR3 reads CASSYSGQGSNSPLHF. CDR3 sequence (DNA): TGTGCCAGCAGTTACTCCGGGCAGGGATCGAATTCACCCCTCCACTTT.

The chain joins TRBV6-5 to TRBJ2-2; D is perhaps TRBD2 (6 bases). The germline gives CDR1 MNHEY, CDR2 SVGAGI. This CDR3 spans 15 amino acids. V gave up 5 bases and J gave up 3 bases, with 13 bases separating them. CDR3 sequence reads: CASSPIGDYTGELFF. In DNA, the CDR3 is TGTGCCAGCAGTCCGATTGGGGACTACACCGGGGAGCTGTTTTTT.

The gene calls are TRBV9 and TRBJ2-7, with 8 nucleotides matching TRBD1. Trimming cost V 1 base and J 7 bases; bases outside gene matches: 7. From germline, CDR1 is SGDLS and CDR2 YYNGEE. This CDR3 comprises 14 residues. CDR3 in amino acids: CASSVLTGVGEQYF. CDR3 coding DNA: TGTGCCAGCAGCGTATTGACAGGGGTCGGGGAGCAGTACTTC.

The chain is built from TRBV6-1 and TRBJ2-7; D perhaps matches TRBD1 (7 bases). Trimming removed 3 bases from V and 2 bases from J, with 11 bases in between. The CDR3 covers 14 residues. Germline V gene sequence: CDR1 MNHNS, CDR2 SASEGT. The CDR3 loop reads CASSDAGTAYEQYF. DNA of the CDR3: TGTGCCAGCAGTGATGCGGGGACAGCCTACGAGCAGTACTTC.

Remarks on this clone: A junction boundary mismatches the germline segment, possibly from a read error. This rearrangement joins TRBV6-6 to TRBJ2-7; D gene uncertain. The CDR3 extends over 13 amino acids. CDR1 and CDR2 from the germline V gene are MNHNY and SVGAGI (reference sequence). The CDR3 bases are TGTGCCAGCAGTCCGGCCTTCGGTCAACCCGGCGGCTTC. Amino acid sequence: CASSPAFGQPGGF.

The chain employs TRBV5-1 and TRBJ1-1, with D unclear. The CDR3 sequence is 14 residues long. Germline CDR1 is SGHRS and CDR2 is YFSETQ. V was cut by 0 bases and J by 3 bases, with 9 bases left in between. DNA for the CDR3: TGCGCCAGCAGCTTGGTAAGGTCCCACACTGAAGCTTTCTTT. Amino acids: CASSLVRSHTEAFF.

The V gene is TRBV6-5, the J gene TRBJ1-2, with D unresolved. CDR3 length: 16 residues. Germline V lookup: CDR1 MNHEY, CDR2 SVGAGI. V was cut by 0 bases and J by 0 bases, with 11 bases left in between. The CDR3 coding sequence is TGTGCCAGCAGTTACTCGATTCTGAGAGCTAACTATGGCTACACCTTC. Translated, it gives CASSYSILRANYGYTF.

This sequence joins TRBV6-1 and TRBJ1-1; no reliable D call. The CDR3 extends over 11 amino acids. Germline values: CDR1 MNHNS, CDR2 SASEGT. V gave up 8 bases and J gave up 6 bases, with 10 bases separating them. CDR3 loop: CASEKGAEAFF. CDR3 nucleotides: TGTGCCAGCGAGAAGGGAGCTGAAGCTTTCTTT.

The gene calls are TRBV6-1 and TRBJ2-1, with 7 nucleotides matching TRBD2. In germline, CDR1 is MNHNS, CDR2 SASEGT. The V gene end was trimmed by 5 bases and the J gene end by 7 bases; junction bases not matched to a gene: 5. The CDR3 consists of 13 residues. CDR3: CASSRWGGNEQFF. CDR3 nucleotide sequence: TGTGCCAGCAGTCGGTGGGGGGGTAATGAGCAGTTCTTC.

This rearrangement joins TRBV18 to TRBJ1-2; D is unresolved. From germline, CDR1 is KGHSH and CDR2 LQKENI. This CDR3 spans 17 amino acids. The ends were cut back, 1 base at V and 7 bases at J, with 22 bases in the middle. This CDR3 is CASSPLNREAMRGGYTF. CDR3 DNA: TGTGCCAGCTCACCACTGAACCGGGAGGCGATGCGGGGTGGCTACACCTTC.

This clone was picked up one time. The J gene is TRBJ2-4, the V gene TRBV21-1. TRBV21-1 is a documented pseudogene. This CDR3 is 18 amino acids long. The CDR3: CASSKAGTGLVAKNIQYF. CDR3 in DNA: TGTGCCAGCAGCAAAGCTGGGACGGGCCTCGTAGCCAAAAACATTCAGTACTTC.

This clone showed up just a few times. This chain joins TRBV6-1 and TRBJ2-7, with 9 bases matching TRBD2. The trim removed 2 bases at V and 3 bases at J, leaving 5 bases unmatched. Germline loops: CDR1 MNHNS, CDR2 SASEGT. This CDR3 is built from 15 residues. The CDR3 coding sequence is TGTGCCAGCAGTGAACTGGGACTAGCAAACTACGAGCAGTACTTC. Amino acid sequence: CASSELGLANYEQYF.

The rearrangement links TRBV30 to TRBJ2-7, with D tentatively TRBD1 (5 bases). Germline V lookup: CDR1 GTSNPN, CDR2 SVGIG (reference sequence). V was shortened by 0 bases and J by 7 bases, with 10 bases between the two germline ends. The CDR3 covers 12 residues. CDR3 protein: CAWSVQGGEQYF. CDR3 coding DNA: TGTGCCTGGAGTGTGCAGGGCGGAGAGCAGTACTTC.

V is TRBV2 and J is TRBJ1-5, with a possible D match to TRBD1 (5 bases). There are 15 residues in the CDR3. V was trimmed by 6 bases and J by 1 base, leaving 13 bases between them. The V gene's germline CDR1 is SNHLY and CDR2 FYNNEI. The CDR3 sequence: CASREQGLSNQPQHF. DNA for the CDR3: TGTGCCAGCAGAGAGCAGGGTCTGAGCAATCAGCCCCAGCATTTT.

This clone was counted a few times. The rearrangement links TRBV30 to TRBJ1-5, with 7 bases matching TRBD1. The CDR3 runs 12 residues. V shed 2 bases, J shed 6 bases, and the junction held 1 base outside the gene matches. Germline loops: CDR1 GTSNPN, CDR2 SVGIG (reference sequence). The CDR3 coding sequence is TGTGCCTGGAGTCCAGGGGGTCAGCCCCAGCATTTT. Amino acids: CAWSPGGQPQHF.

The rearrangement uses TRBV9 and TRBJ1-2; D might be TRBD1 (6 bases). V lost 0 bases and J 7 bases, leaving 10 bases between the germline ends. Germline V gene sequence: CDR1 SGDLS, CDR2 YYNGEE. The length of the CDR3 is 13 residues. CDR3 region: CASSVEGGSGYTF. Here the CDR3 DNA reads TGTGCCAGCAGCGTAGAGGGGGGATCTGGCTACACCTTC. Supplemented by reference TRBV9 and TRBJ1-2, the full variable domain reads DSGVTQTPKHLITATGQRVTLRCSPRSGDLSVYWYQQSLDQGLQFLIQYYNGEERAKGNILERFSAQQFPDLHSELNLSSLELGDSALYFCASSVEGGSGYTFGSGTRLTVV.

J is TRBJ2-7 and V is TRBV6-5, with unresolved D. Per germline, CDR1 MNHEY and CDR2 SVGAGI. V lost 6 bases, J lost 1 base, and 16 bases lay in between. This CDR3 contains 15 residues. CDR3 region: CASSADWASSYEQYF. Written as DNA, the CDR3 is TGTGCCAGCAGCGCTGACTGGGCCAGTTCCTACGAGCAGTACTTC.

The chain joins TRBV25-1 to TRBJ2-7; possible D gene TRBD1, 6 bases. V shed 4 bases and J shed 3 bases, with 10 bases lying between them. The CDR3 is made up of 13 amino acids. Germline CDR1 is MGHDK and CDR2 is SYGVNS. CDR3 coding DNA: TGTGCCAGCAGTGGGACAGTGGACTACGAGCAGTACTTC. Its translation is CASSGTVDYEQYF.

The chain uses TRBV29-1 and TRBJ2-5; D could derive from TRBD1 or TRBD2 (6 bases each). In germline, CDR1 is SQVTM, CDR2 ANQGSEA. V was clipped by 7 bases and J by 5 bases, with 26 bases between them. The CDR3 sequence is 16 residues long. CDR3 amino acids: CSAAPATGALIETQYF. CDR3 sequence (DNA): TGCAGCGCTGCCCCGGCCACGGGGGCCTTGATCGAGACCCAGTACTTC.

The rearrangement uses TRBV30 and TRBJ1-1, with TRBD1 matching over 9 bases. There are 16 residues in the CDR3. Germline values: CDR1 GTSNPN, CDR2 SVGIG (reference sequence). The V and J ends lost 2 bases and 0 bases, in that order; junction bases with no gene match: 7. The CDR3 DNA reads TGTGCCTGGAGTAACAGGGGGCCGTCTATGAACACTGAAGCTTTCTTT. Its translation is CAWSNRGPSMNTEAFF.

In DNA, the CDR3 is TGCAGCGTTGCTAGCGGGAGTGATACGCAGTATTTT. As protein: CSVASGSDTQYF. This chain connects TRBV29-1 to TRBJ2-3; TRBD2 matches at 10 bases. With 4 bases clipped from V and 6 bases from J, the junction kept 1 base outside the gene matches. CDR3 length equals 12 residues. The germline V gene has CDR1 SQVTM and CDR2 ANQGSEA.

This chain joins TRBV6-1 and TRBJ1-2, with D maybe TRBD1 (5 bases). The CDR3 totals 13 residues. Germline CDR1 is MNHNS and CDR2 is SASEGT. V was pared by 7 bases and J by 1 base, with 10 bases between. CDR3 in amino acids: CASKHQGNYGYTF. CDR3 bases: TGTGCCAGCAAACACCAGGGTAACTATGGCTACACCTTC.

The chain links TRBV10-2 to TRBJ2-7; 10 bases line up with TRBD1. Germline-derived CDR1 and CDR2 are WSHSY and SAAADI. The CDR3 loop spans 16 amino acids. V lost 3 bases, J lost 3 bases, and 8 bases stayed unmatched. The CDR3 DNA reads TGCGCCAGCAGTGACAGACAGGGGGCGGGATACTACGAGCAGTACTTC. It translates to CASSDRQGAGYYEQYF.

The genes are TRBV19 and TRBJ2-7; the D gene is possibly TRBD2 (6 bases). Germline V lookup: CDR1 LNHDA, CDR2 SQIVND (reference sequence). The CDR3 totals 15 residues. V dropped 4 bases and J dropped 4 bases, with 17 bases sitting between them. CDR3 loop: CASSNQAGADYEQYF. CDR3 coding DNA: TGTGCCAGTAGTAATCAAGCGGGCGCTGATTACGAGCAGTACTTC.

The J gene is TRBJ2-1, the V gene TRBV5-1, with 11 bases that match TRBD2. CDR3 length: 15 amino acids. V dropped 4 bases and J dropped 3; count of bases not matched to a gene: 3. Per germline, CDR1 SGHRS and CDR2 YFSETQ. The CDR3 is CASSGGLAVYNEQFF. DNA for the CDR3: TGCGCCAGCAGCGGGGGACTAGCGGTCTACAATGAGCAGTTCTTC.

V gene TRBV9 combines with J gene TRBJ2-1; TRBD2 matches at 9 bases. Germline V gene sequence: CDR1 SGDLS, CDR2 YYNGEE. After removal of 4 bases from V and 4 bases from J, the junction contained 6 bases not matched to a gene. The CDR3 length is 15 residues. The CDR3 coding sequence is TGTGCCAGCAGCACGCGACTAGCGGAGTACAATGAGCAGTTCTTC. Its protein is CASSTRLAEYNEQFF.

The CDR3 is CARQGGGRQTQYF. CDR3 DNA sequence: TGTGCCAGGCAGGGGGGGGGTAGGCAGACCCAGTACTTC. The rearrangement uses TRBV19 and TRBJ2-5, with D perhaps assigned TRBD1 or TRBD2 (7 bases each). Germline values: CDR1 LNHDA, CDR2 SQIVND (reference sequence). V was pared by 9 bases and J by 6 bases, with 17 bases between. The CDR3 consists of 13 residues.

V is TRBV9 and J is TRBJ2-2; 10 nucleotides align to TRBD1. The V segment lost 3 bases and the J segment 5 bases; nucleotides outside the gene matches: 7. Germline V lookup: CDR1 SGDLS, CDR2 YYNGEE. The CDR3 is 16 residues long. The CDR3 loop reads CASSAPGTGVTGELFF. CDR3 DNA sequence: TGTGCCAGCAGCGCACCCGGGACAGGGGTTACCGGGGAGCTGTTTTTT.